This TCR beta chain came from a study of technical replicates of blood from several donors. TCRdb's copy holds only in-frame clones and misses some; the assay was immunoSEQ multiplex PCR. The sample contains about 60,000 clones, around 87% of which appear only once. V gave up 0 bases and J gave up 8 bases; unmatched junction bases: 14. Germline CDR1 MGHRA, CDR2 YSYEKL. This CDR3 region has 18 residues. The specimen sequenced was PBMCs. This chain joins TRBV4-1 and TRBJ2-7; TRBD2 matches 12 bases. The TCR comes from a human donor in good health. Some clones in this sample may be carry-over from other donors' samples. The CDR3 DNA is TGCGCCAGCAGCCAAGATCGGGGCACTAGCGGGAGGTTAATCAAGCAGTACTTC. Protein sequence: CASSQDRGTSGRLIKQYF.